The sequence of this TCR beta chain was determined in a study of shared clonotypes between healthy human individuals. Study-wide points: Clonotype sharing across several donors was observed for 4% to 6.5% of naive CD4 clonotypes.

The V segment lost 4 bases and the J segment 1 base; nucleotides outside the gene matches: 22. Germline CDR1 and CDR2: SQVTM and ANQGSEA. The CDR3 is made up of 20 amino acids. Investigators spread the genomic DNA of each subset evenly over several immunoSEQ plates. Assay used: immunoSEQ multiplex PCR; TCRdb lists only in-frame clones, some missing. In the table there are approximately 2.4 million clones, around 95% of which are singletons. With regard to this clone: Antigen: not known.

The chain is built from TRBV29-1 and TRBJ2-1; the match to TRBD1 covers 7 bases. This TCR was sampled from a man younger than 35 in good health. The sample comprised naive CD4+ T cells sorted from blood. Indicated subset: CD45RA+ positively selected. This chain's CDR3 is CSVVRKPDRAKGESYNEQFF. The CDR3 bases are TGCAGCGTTGTTCGAAAACCTGACAGGGCTAAGGGGGAGTCCTACAATGAGCAGTTCTTC.